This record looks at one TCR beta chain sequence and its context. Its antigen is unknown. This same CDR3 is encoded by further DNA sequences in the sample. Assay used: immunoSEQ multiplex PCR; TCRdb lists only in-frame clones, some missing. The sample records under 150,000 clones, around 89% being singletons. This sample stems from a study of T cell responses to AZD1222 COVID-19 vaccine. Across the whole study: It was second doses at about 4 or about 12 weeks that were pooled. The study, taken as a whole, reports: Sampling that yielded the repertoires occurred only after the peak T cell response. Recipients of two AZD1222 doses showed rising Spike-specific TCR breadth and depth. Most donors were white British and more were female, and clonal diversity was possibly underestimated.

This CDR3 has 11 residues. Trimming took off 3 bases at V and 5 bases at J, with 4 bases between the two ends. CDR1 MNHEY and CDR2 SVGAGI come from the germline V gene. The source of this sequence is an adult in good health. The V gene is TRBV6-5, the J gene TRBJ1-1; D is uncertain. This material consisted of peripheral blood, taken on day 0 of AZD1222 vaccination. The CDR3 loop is CASSYLTEAFF. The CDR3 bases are TGTGCCAGCAGTTATCTAACTGAAGCTTTCTTT.